This T cell receptor (beta chain) was sequenced during a study of T-cell memory formation after mild COVID-19. The CDR3 runs 15 residues. Germline V gene lookup returns CDR1 SGHRS and CDR2 YFSETQ. The J segment lost 4 bases and the V segment lost 3 bases, leaving 6 bases of the junction unmatched. With regard to this clonotype: Its antigen is undetermined.

5'RACE primed at constant segments yielded TCR alpha and TCR beta cDNA libraries bearing sample barcodes and UMIs. TCRdb independently ran MiXCR on the 5' RACE reads; one entry per CDR3 protein. The sample includes approximately 390,000 distinct CDR3 sequences, approximately 16% seen only once; the top ten take roughly a fifth. Study-wide points: Some SARS-CoV-2-responding clones were already detected in memory before infection. The main location of contracting CD4+ clones was CM and EM, and that of contracting CD8+ clones was EMRA. Among clones peaking at day 37 in the second wave, SARS-CoV-2 specificity remained unconfirmed.

The chain joins TRBV5-1 to TRBJ1-4, with 7 bases lining up with TRBD1. The clonotype originates from a young man who had mild COVID-19 (a few samples of this study predate the infection). Cell type and time point are not known. Input material: PBMCs or a T cell subset sorted from them (not recorded which). The CDR3 reads CASSSTGTVNEKLFF. Written as DNA, the CDR3 is TGCGCCAGCAGCTCCACCGGGACAGTTAATGAAAAACTGTTTTTT.